The 32 T cell receptor beta chains listed next were all sequenced from one sample in a study of blood T cells in healthy people across ages. Sample-barcoded 5' priming and a J-beta primer mix drove a second PCR of 7 to 11 cycles. TCRdb reprocessed the 5' RACE reads via MiXCR and lists one record per CDR3 protein. The table has about 720,000 distinct CDR3 sequences, about 20% seen once. The specimen sequenced was blood. These receptors were taken from a man aged 70 or older in good health.

J is TRBJ1-1 and V is TRBV6-2 or TRBV6-3, with D possibly being TRBD1 (6 bases). Germline CDR1 is MNHEY and CDR2 is SVGEGT. The CDR3 consists of 17 residues. The V end lost 5 bases, the J end lost 0 bases, and 19 bases lay between the germline ends. The CDR3 nucleotides read TGTGCCAGCAGTGCTGCCCGACAGGCGGTAATGAACACTGAAGCTTTCTTT. It encodes CASSAARQAVMNTEAFF.

The chain employs TRBV6-5 and TRBJ2-1, with 8 bases identical to TRBD1. This CDR3 is built from 17 residues. The germline gives CDR1 MNHEY, CDR2 SVGAGI. Losses at the gene ends were 0 bases for V and 6 bases for J; bases not matched to a gene: 10. The CDR3 region is CASSYSRENRGSNEQFF. CDR3 nucleotides: TGTGCCAGCAGTTACTCGAGGGAAAACAGGGGGAGCAATGAGCAGTTCTTC.

The gene calls are TRBV12-3 or TRBV12-4 and TRBJ1-5, with D uncertain. V was trimmed by 3 bases and J by 4 bases, leaving 7 bases between them. CDR3 length equals 13 residues. CDR3 coding DNA: TGTGCCAGCAGTTTTGGTGAGAATCAGCCCCAGCATTTT. Translating gives CASSFGENQPQHF.

This clonotype has at least ten counts. This chain uses TRBV5-1 with TRBJ2-1, with TRBD2 identical over 7 bases. V trimming: 0 bases; J trimming: 3 bases; junction bases outside the gene matches: 9. The CDR3 runs to 17 residues. Germline CDR1 SGHRS, CDR2 YFSETQ. The CDR3, as DNA: TGCGCCAGCAGCTTGGCCCTTGGAGCGGGGTTCTACAATGAGCAGTTCTTC. As protein: CASSLALGAGFYNEQFF. Full variable domain (remainder filled in from reference TRBV5-1 and TRBJ2-1): KAGVTQTPRYLIKTRGQQVTLSCSPISGHRSVSWYQQTPGQGLQFLFEYFSETQRNKGNFPGRFSGRQFSNSRSEMNVSTLELGDSALYLCASSLALGAGFYNEQFFGPGTRLTVL.

This chain uses TRBV29-1 with TRBJ2-7; D is possibly TRBD2 (5 bases). The CDR3 loop spans 12 amino acids. V dropped 5 bases and J dropped 4 bases, with 12 bases sitting between them. Germline V lookup: CDR1 SQVTM, CDR2 ANQGSEA. CDR3 nucleotide sequence: TGCAGCGTTCGAGGGAATGGGTACGAGCAGTACTTC. As protein: CSVRGNGYEQYF.

V and J are TRBV6-6 and TRBJ1-2; no firm D call. The CDR3 sequence is 14 residues long. CDR1 MNHNY and CDR2 SVGAGI come from the germline V gene (reference sequence). V lost 9 bases and J 7 bases, leaving 21 bases between the germline ends. The CDR3: CASSNLVGSGGYTF. DNA of the CDR3: TGTGCCAGTAGTAACCTCGTGGGGAGCGGTGGCTACACCTTC.

This clonotype has just a few counts. The J gene is TRBJ2-1, the V gene TRBV6-5; maybe TRBD2 (6 bases). The CDR3 sequence is 14 residues long. The germline gives CDR1 MNHEY, CDR2 SVGAGI. The V and J ends lost 6 bases and 8 bases respectively, with 17 bases between them. The CDR3: CASSSGTAFDEQFF. As DNA, the CDR3 is TGTGCCAGCAGCTCCGGGACTGCCTTTGATGAGCAGTTCTTC.

The chain employs TRBV6-6 and TRBJ2-7; weak D call: TRBD2 (5 bases). CDR3 size: 16 residues. Germline lookup yields CDR1 MNHNY and CDR2 SVGAGI (reference sequence). V lost 8 bases and J 0 bases, leaving 20 bases between the germline ends. CDR3 DNA sequence: TGTGCCAGCTTAGCGAAGTTATCGCGGAGCTCCTACGAGCAGTACTTC. It is translated as CASLAKLSRSSYEQYF.

The rearrangement uses TRBV7-9 and TRBJ2-4; TRBD1 is a possible D gene (5 bases). Between the trimmed V and J ends, which lost 5 bases and 3 bases, there was a span of 17 bases. This CDR3 has 16 amino acids. Germline lookup yields CDR1 SEHNR and CDR2 FQNEAQ (reference sequence). DNA of the CDR3: TGTGCCAGCAGCCCTTCCTCAGGGTTGGTCAAAAACATTCAGTACTTC. This gives the protein CASSPSSGLVKNIQYF.

V gene TRBV29-1 combines with J gene TRBJ1-5; D is possibly TRBD1 (6 bases). Germline V CDR1 and CDR2: SQVTM, ANQGSEA. The CDR3 runs to 14 residues. The V and J ends lost 6 bases and 2 bases respectively, with 14 bases between them. The DNA for the CDR3 is TGCAGCGTCCTTCAGGGGAGCGGCAATCAGCCCCAGCATTTT. It encodes CSVLQGSGNQPQHF.

CDR3 region: CSASPGLDSGNTIYF. CDR3 nucleotides: TGCAGTGCTAGTCCGGGCCTTGACTCTGGAAACACCATATATTTT. J is TRBJ1-3 and V is TRBV20-1, with no clear D. CDR3 length: 15 residues. Germline CDR1 and CDR2: DFQATT and SNEGSKA (reference sequence). The V end lost 3 bases, the J end lost 0 bases, and 12 bases lay between the germline ends.

The V gene is TRBV24-1, the J gene TRBJ2-3, with D maybe TRBD1 (5 bases). Trimming shortened V by 7 bases and J by 2 bases, and 18 bases separated the two germline ends. The germline V gene encodes CDR1 KGHDR and CDR2 SFDVKD. The length of the CDR3 is 16 residues. CDR3 nucleotides: TGTGCCACCAGCACCCATCGACAGACCACCACAGATACGCAGTATTTT. It yields the protein CATSTHRQTTTDTQYF.

The chain combines TRBV27 with TRBJ2-5, with TRBD2 matching over 10 bases. The CDR3 sequence is 21 residues long. After removal of 6 bases from V and 0 bases from J, the junction contained 22 bases not matched to a gene. CDR1 and CDR2 from the germline V gene are MNHEY and SMNVEV (reference sequence). Here the CDR3 DNA reads TGTGCCAGCAGCCCCCTAGGCCCAAGCGGGGGGGCGAGGGGGTACCAAGAGACCCAGTACTTC. Protein sequence: CASSPLGPSGGARGYQETQYF.

A few counts support this clonotype. V is TRBV29-1 and J is TRBJ2-2; D tentatively reads TRBD1 or TRBD2 (6 bases each). The V end lost 7 bases, the J end lost 7 bases, and 16 bases lay between the germline ends. This CDR3 is built from 13 residues. Looked up from germline, CDR1 is SQVTM and CDR2 is ANQGSEA. The CDR3 coding sequence is TGCAGCGCGGTGGTACAGGGAGGCGGGGAGCTGTTTTTT. It codes for CSAVVQGGGELFF.

V is TRBV6-2 or TRBV6-3 and J is TRBJ2-1; 7 bases are a match to TRBD1. The better agreement between TRBJ2-7 and the DNA end casts doubt on the J call. The CDR3 has 11 residues. Germline assignment: CDR1 MNHEY and CDR2 SVGEGT. In nucleotides, the CDR3 is TGTGCCAGTCAGACAGGGTACGAGCAGTACTTC. Translation gives CASQTGYEQYF.

This clonotype was counted many times. The V gene is TRBV6-5, the J gene TRBJ1-2; tentatively, D is TRBD1 (5 bases). From germline, CDR1 is MNHEY and CDR2 SVGAGI. The CDR3 contains 14 residues. V shed 5 bases and J shed 0 bases, with 10 bases lying between them. The CDR3 loop is CASSPRGPNYGYTF. Here the CDR3 DNA reads TGTGCCAGCAGTCCTAGGGGCCCTAACTATGGCTACACCTTC.

The table lists this clonotype with a few counts. V usage is TRBV7-2 and J usage is TRBJ2-7, with D perhaps TRBD1 (5 bases). TRBJ2-1 explains the end of the DNA better; the J call may be wrong. This CDR3 has 15 amino acids. The germline V gene encodes CDR1 SGHTA and CDR2 FQGNSA. DNA for the CDR3: TGTGCCAGCAGCCCAACCAGGGTTGCGGTCAATGAGCAGTTCTTC. Translation: CASSPTRVAVNEQFF.

This clonotype was picked up many times. The rearrangement joins TRBV18 to TRBJ2-3; D not certain. V gave up 2 bases and J gave up 0 bases, with 9 bases separating them. The CDR3 is 15 amino acids. CDR1 and CDR2 from the germline V gene are KGHSH and LQKENI. The CDR3 region is CASSPGQPSTDTQYF. CDR3 coding DNA: TGTGCCAGCTCACCAGGGCAGCCCAGCACAGATACGCAGTATTTT. Filled out from reference TRBV18 and TRBJ2-3, the complete variable domain reads NAGVMQNPRHLVRRRGQEARLRCSPMKGHSHVYWYRQLPEEGLKFMVYLQKENIIDESGMPKERFSAEFPKEGPSILRIQQVVRGDSAAYFCASSPGQPSTDTQYFGPGTRLTVL.

This clonotype was recorded a few times. The J gene is TRBJ2-1, the V gene TRBV3-1; D is ambiguous. Germline-derived CDR1 and CDR2 are LGHDT and YNNKEL (reference sequence). V lost 4 bases to trimming and J lost 0 bases, with 16 bases between them. The CDR3 has 17 amino acids. Written as DNA, the CDR3 is TGTGCCAGCAGCCCCGGTTTAGGCCGGAGCTCCTACAATGAGCAGTTCTTC. Amino acids: CASSPGLGRSSYNEQFF.

V and J are TRBV11-3 and TRBJ2-3, with 8 bases lining up with TRBD2. Germline V gene data show CDR1 as SGHNT and CDR2 as YENEEA. The CDR3 spans 20 residues. After removal of 5 bases from V and 2 bases from J, the junction contained 21 bases not matched to a gene. CDR3 region: CASSITSGGGYHVFTDTQYF. The CDR3 DNA sequence: TGTGCCAGCAGCATAACTAGCGGAGGGGGTTATCACGTTTTCACAGATACGCAGTATTTT.

The table lists this clonotype with a few counts. The J gene is TRBJ1-1, the V gene TRBV5-1; 8 positions match TRBD1. From germline, CDR1 is SGHRS and CDR2 YFSETQ. The length of the CDR3 is 14 residues. J gave up 5 bases and V 5 bases, and 8 bases lay outside the gene matches. This CDR3 reads CASRSGQGLTEAFF. The CDR3, as DNA: TGCGCCAGCAGATCAGGACAGGGTCTAACTGAAGCTTTCTTT.

This chain links TRBV27 with TRBJ2-7, with D perhaps assigned TRBD1 or TRBD2 (5 bases each). The J call is in doubt because the DNA end fits TRBJ2-5 better. The CDR3 is made up of 14 amino acids. CDR1 MNHEY and CDR2 SMNVEV come from the germline V gene (reference sequence). CDR3 amino acids: CASSQGPSRETQYF. CDR3 nucleotides: TGTGCCAGCAGCCAGGGACCTTCTAGAGAGACCCAGTACTTC.

This clonotype was observed a handful of times. The chain combines TRBV20-1 with TRBJ2-5; possibly TRBD1 for D (6 bases). The CDR3 has 13 residues. V was clipped by 6 bases and J by 4 bases, with 15 bases between them. CDR1 and CDR2 from the germline V gene are DFQATT and SNEGSKA (reference sequence). The CDR3 nucleotides read TGCAGTGCCAGCGGACAGAACCGAGAGACCCAGTACTTC. Translated, it gives CSASGQNRETQYF.

The V call is TRBV24-1, the J call TRBJ2-5; maybe TRBD2 (6 bases). The CDR3 totals 12 residues. Trimming left V 7 bases short and J 5 bases short, with 10 bases between. The germline V gene encodes CDR1 KGHDR and CDR2 SFDVKD. The CDR3 DNA reads TGTGCCACCAGCGGAGGGATGGAGACCCAGTACTTC. Translated: CATSGGMETQYF.

V gene TRBV7-9 combines with J gene TRBJ1-5, with TRBD1 identical over 7 bases. This CDR3 spans 16 amino acids. After removal of 2 bases from V and 3 bases from J, the junction contained 7 bases not matched to a gene. The V gene's germline CDR1 is SEHNR and CDR2 FQNEAQ (reference sequence). This CDR3 reads CASSLRGPGDNQPQHF. CDR3 nucleotide sequence: TGTGCCAGCAGCTTAAGGGGGCCGGGGGACAATCAGCCCCAGCATTTT.

This clonotype has a handful of counts. This sequence joins TRBV29-1 and TRBJ2-2; 9 bases are a match to TRBD1. After removal of 5 bases from V and 3 bases from J, the junction contained 7 bases not matched to a gene. CDR3 length: 15 residues. Germline V gene data show CDR1 as SQVTM and CDR2 as ANQGSEA. The CDR3 DNA follows: TGCAGCGTTAACAGGGGGCGCCGGGACACCGGGGAGCTGTTTTTT. It encodes CSVNRGRRDTGELFF.

This clonotype showed up just a few times. CDR3 residues: CASSTDQGRQPQHF. The CDR3, as DNA: TGTGCCAGCAGTACAGACCAGGGCCGTCAGCCCCAGCATTTT. The chain recombines TRBV12-3 or TRBV12-4 with TRBJ1-5; D is perhaps TRBD1 (5 bases). CDR3 length: 14 residues. V was pared by 5 bases and J by 6 bases, with 14 bases between.

V is TRBV12-3 or TRBV12-4 and J is TRBJ2-3; D is unclear. This CDR3 spans 14 amino acids. V lost 3 bases and J lost 0, with 7 bases in between. This CDR3 reads CASSLRLSTDTQYF. The CDR3 coding sequence is TGTGCCAGCAGTTTGCGCCTTAGCACAGATACGCAGTATTTT.

The sample holds a few counts of this clonotype. The chain couples TRBV18 to TRBJ2-3; D is possibly TRBD2 (6 bases). Germline CDR1 reads KGHSH; CDR2 reads LQKENI. V was clipped by 3 bases and J by 7 bases, with 14 bases between them. This CDR3 is built from 14 residues. Here the CDR3 reads CASSPSGGGHTQYF. Here the CDR3 DNA reads TGTGCCAGCTCACCTTCTGGGGGAGGACATACGCAGTATTTT.

CDR3: CSARDRKGGDQPQHF. In DNA form, the CDR3 reads TGCAGTGCTAGAGATCGGAAGGGAGGGGATCAGCCCCAGCATTTT. The chain recombines TRBV20-1 with TRBJ1-5; D might be TRBD1 (5 bases). Trimming took 0 bases from V and 5 from J, leaving 14 bases between them. This CDR3 contains 15 residues. In germline, CDR1 is DFQATT, CDR2 SNEGSKA (reference sequence).

A few counts support this clonotype. This chain uses TRBV7-9 with TRBJ2-7; D is possibly TRBD1 (6 bases). V lost 5 bases and J lost 0, with 11 bases in between. CDR3 size: 14 residues. The germline V gene encodes CDR1 SEHNR and CDR2 FQNEAQ (reference sequence). CDR3 sequence reads: CASSRRDNSYEQYF. The CDR3 DNA reads TGTGCCAGCAGCCGAAGGGACAACTCCTACGAGCAGTACTTC.

The chain is built from TRBV12-3 or TRBV12-4 and TRBJ2-3; TRBD2 matches 10 bases. CDR3 size: 15 residues. The V gene end was trimmed by 5 bases and the J gene end by 1 base; junction bases not matched to a gene: 3. CDR3 loop: CASSDGTSGTDTQYF. The DNA for the CDR3 is TGTGCCAGCAGTGACGGGACTAGCGGCACAGATACGCAGTATTTT.